This TCR beta chain is drawn from a study of CD8+ T cells in alopecia areata. Whole-study findings and limits: Tissue-resident alphabeta T cells belonging to normal skin likewise get sequenced within scalp specimens. Uncertainty remains about how baseline CD8+ expansion links to response, with one nonresponder.

In the case of this clone: Its antigen is not known.

Treatment indicated: oral pan-JAK inhibitor, 5-10 mg twice daily. Punch biopsies of lesional scalp, plus peripheral blood, were taken from alopecia areata patients. In each case, RNA was isolated and then reverse transcribed into cDNA as the sequencing template. Here immunoSEQ multiplex PCR was the method, and the copy in TCRdb shows in-frame clones only, minus some. The sample holds roughly 200,000 clones, approximately 60% seen once. The CDR3 is 14 residues long. J was trimmed by 4 bases and V by 5 bases; bases with no gene match: 7. Germline V gives CDR1 GTSNPN, CDR2 SVGIG (reference sequence). This chain uses TRBV30 with TRBJ2-3, with TRBD1 matching over 9 bases. The starting material was CD4+ T cells sorted from blood, obtained at week 4, from a patient treated with tofacitinib. The TCR originated in a human donor with alopecia areata. CDR3 in DNA: TGTGCCTGGGGCCGGGACAGGGCTGCAGATACGCAGTATTTT. Translating it yields CAWGRDRAADTQYF. The full variable domain, in which reference TRBV30 and TRBJ2-3 provide the parts outside the CDR3, is SQTIHQWPATLVQPVGSPLSLECTVEGTSNPNLYWYRQAAGRGLQLLFYSVGIGQISSEVPQNLSASRPQDRQFILSSKKLLLSDSGFYLCAWGRDRAADTQYFGPGTRLTVL.